The 24 T cell receptor beta chains presented below share a single source sample, sequenced in a study of blood T cell repertoires in COVID-19. Using immunoSEQ multiplex PCR, the repertoire was profiled, and TCRdb retains in-frame clones only, with some absent. The sample consists of hundreds of thousands of clones, 75% to 90% of them appearing once. The specimen sequenced was peripheral blood. The receptor set was obtained from a woman aged 60-75 years with COVID-19, enrolled during active disease.

This chain uses TRBV7-2 with TRBJ2-1, with 9 bases fitting TRBD2. CDR3 size: 16 residues. Germline CDR1 reads SGHTA; CDR2 reads FQGNSA. Trimming took 0 bases from V and 6 from J; bases not matched to a gene: 6. This CDR3 is CASSLAAGGPLNEQFF. In nucleotides, the CDR3 is TGTGCCAGCAGCTTAGCAGCGGGGGGCCCCCTCAATGAGCAGTTCTTC.

J is TRBJ2-7 and V is TRBV5-6, with TRBD1 identical over 7 bases. Germline V lookup: CDR1 SGHDT, CDR2 YYEEEE. There are 15 residues in the CDR3. Losses at the gene ends were 4 bases for V and 5 bases for J; bases not matched to a gene: 12. The CDR3 DNA reads TGTGCCAGCAGCCTTTACCGACAGGGTCGCAACGAGCAGTACTTC. This sequence encodes CASSLYRQGRNEQYF.

The chain uses TRBV9 and TRBJ2-1; 13 bases line up with TRBD2. The V and J ends lost 4 bases and 6 bases, in that order; junction bases with no gene match: 10. The CDR3 contains 17 residues. CDR1 is SGDLS, CDR2 YYNGEE, per germline. DNA for the CDR3: TGTGCCAGCAGCCTCTGGACTAGCGGGGGCCGGGGCAATGAGCAGTTCTTC. Protein sequence: CASSLWTSGGRGNEQFF.

The rearrangement links TRBV19 to TRBJ2-5, with D possibly matching TRBD1 (5 bases). V was pared by 5 bases and J by 5 bases, with 15 bases between. Per germline, CDR1 LNHDA and CDR2 SQIVND (reference sequence). CDR3 length equals 14 residues. CDR3 nucleotides: TGTGCCAGTAGTGTGGTTGGGGCCGGGGAGACCCAGTACTTC. Residues: CASSVVGAGETQYF.

The chain combines TRBV13 with TRBJ2-7; 8 bases agree with TRBD1. The CDR3 has 15 residues. V shed 2 bases, J shed 2 bases, and the junction held 5 bases outside the gene matches. Germline V gene sequence: CDR1 PRHDT, CDR2 FYEKMQ (reference sequence). In DNA form, the CDR3 reads TGTGCCAGCAGCTTATTGGGGACAGGAGCCTACGAGCAGTACTTC. As protein: CASSLLGTGAYEQYF.

This chain links TRBV28 with TRBJ1-3; no firm D call. V shed 8 bases and J shed 4 bases, with 15 bases lying between them. The germline CDR1 and CDR2 sequences are MDHEN and SYDVKM. The CDR3 has 14 amino acids. CDR3 bases: TGTGCCAGCGGCCCCGCACAGCTAGGAAACACCATATATTTT. It is translated as CASGPAQLGNTIYF. Together with reference TRBV28 and TRBJ1-3, the CDR3 gives the full variable domain: DVKVTQSSRYLVKRTGEKVFLECVQDMDHENMFWYRQDPGLGLRLIYFSYDVKMKEKGDIPEGYSVSREKKERFSLILESASTNQTSMYLCASGPAQLGNTIYFGEGSWLTVV.

The chain combines TRBV4-1 with TRBJ2-7; 7 positions agree with TRBD2. Germline trimming cut 2 bases from V and 4 bases from J; bases unmatched to any gene: 2. Germline values: CDR1 MGHRA, CDR2 YSYEKL. The CDR3 runs to 13 residues. The CDR3 is CASSQWGGYEQYF. CDR3 in DNA: TGCGCCAGCAGCCAATGGGGAGGGTACGAGCAGTACTTC.

The rearrangement joins TRBV4-3 to TRBJ1-2; TRBD1 agrees at 11 bases. The CDR3 sequence is 17 residues long. Trimming removed 0 bases from V and 4 bases from J; junction bases left unmatched: 7. CDR1 LGHNA and CDR2 YSLEER come from the germline V gene. The CDR3 coding sequence is TGCGCCAGCAGCCAAGATACCTGGGACAGGGGGTCCTATGGCTACACCTTC. It is translated as CASSQDTWDRGSYGYTF.

The chain carries TRBV10-3 and TRBJ2-2, with D tentatively TRBD1 (5 bases). The CDR3 length is 16 residues. Germline V CDR1 and CDR2: ENHRY, SYGVKD. V was cut by 6 bases and J by 6 bases, with 20 bases left in between. CDR3 sequence (DNA): TGTGCCATCAGCTACCAGGGTTTGGTTATGGCCGGGGAGCTGTTTTTT. This gives the protein CAISYQGLVMAGELFF.

This clone has at least ten counts. The chain employs TRBV7-2 and TRBJ2-2; D unclear. From germline, CDR1 is SGHTA and CDR2 FQGNSA. The V gene lost 4 bases and the J gene lost 8 bases, with 11 bases spanning the gap. This CDR3 has 13 amino acids. The CDR3 spells CASSYFARGELFF. The CDR3 DNA reads as TGTGCCAGCAGCTATTTCGCTAGGGGGGAGCTGTTTTTT.

The chain recombines TRBV10-2 with TRBJ2-3; 12 nucleotides align to TRBD2. The germline CDR1 and CDR2 sequences are WSHSY and SAAADI. The CDR3 is made up of 16 amino acids. The V and J ends lost 7 bases and 5 bases, in that order; junction bases with no gene match: 10. The CDR3 DNA sequence: TGCGCCAGCACTCCCTCTAGCGGGGGGGCCTTAGATACGCAGTATTTT. Protein product: CASTPSSGGALDTQYF.

The genes are TRBV7-2 and TRBJ1-3; tentatively, D is TRBD1 (5 bases). The CDR3 has 16 amino acids. In germline, CDR1 is SGHTA, CDR2 FQGNSA. V was clipped by 5 bases and J by 0 bases, with 14 bases between them. The CDR3 here is CASSQREGISGNTIYF. The CDR3 nucleotides are TGTGCCAGCAGCCAAAGGGAGGGGATCTCTGGAAACACCATATATTTT.

The rearrangement joins TRBV7-8 to TRBJ2-3, with 12 bases fitting TRBD2. V lost 5 bases to trimming and J lost 4 bases; unmatched junction nucleotides: 16. The germline CDR1 and CDR2 sequences are SGHVS and FQNEAQ. This CDR3 is built from 19 residues. The CDR3 loop reads CASSLSIMTSGGGPDTQYF. For the CDR3, the DNA is TGTGCCAGCAGCCTGAGCATTATGACTAGCGGGGGTGGCCCAGATACGCAGTATTTT.

The table lists this clone with a count of one. The gene calls are TRBV4-3 and TRBJ2-7; TRBD1 might be the D (5 bases). The V gene's germline CDR1 is LGHNA and CDR2 YSLEER. Trimming took off 2 bases at V and 6 bases at J, with 11 bases between the two ends. The CDR3 is made up of 13 amino acids. The CDR3 spells CASSQQIDSEQYF. As DNA, the CDR3 is TGCGCCAGCAGCCAACAGATCGACAGCGAGCAGTACTTC.

J is TRBJ1-1 and V is TRBV30; no clear D. V gave up 0 bases and J gave up 5 bases, with 7 bases separating them. This CDR3 contains 12 residues. Germline CDR1 is GTSNPN and CDR2 is SVGIG (reference sequence). CDR3 residues: CAWSVRDTEAFF. The CDR3 region has the DNA TGTGCCTGGAGTGTACGGGATACTGAAGCTTTCTTT.

This clone came up a few times. The genes are TRBV7-2 and TRBJ1-1; D uncertain. CDR1 and CDR2 (germline): SGHTA, FQGNSA. The CDR3 runs 13 residues. Trimming cost V 3 bases and J 5 bases, with 10 bases left between them. The CDR3 is CASSFSGETEAFF. Here the CDR3 DNA reads TGTGCCAGCAGCTTTAGCGGTGAGACTGAAGCTTTCTTT.

This chain uses TRBV6-6 with TRBJ2-5; 7 nucleotides align to TRBD2. Trimming at V came to 11 bases and at J to 5 bases, leaving 14 bases not matched to a gene. CDR3 length: 14 amino acids. Germline values: CDR1 MNHNY, CDR2 SVGAGI (reference sequence). The CDR3 loop reads CASRGVDRGETQYF. For the CDR3, the DNA is TGTGCCTCACGGGGGGTCGACCGGGGGGAGACCCAGTACTTC.

The genes are TRBV30 and TRBJ1-5; TRBD1 might be the D (5 bases). Germline V lookup: CDR1 GTSNPN, CDR2 SVGIG (reference sequence). Trimming removed 3 bases from V and 1 base from J, with 13 bases in between. The length of the CDR3 is 15 residues. The CDR3 DNA follows: TGTGCCTGGAGCTTGGGGGGTGGGAGCAATCAGCCCCAGCATTTT. Amino acids: CAWSLGGGSNQPQHF.

The chain combines TRBV7-9 with TRBJ1-2; 10 bases are shared with TRBD1. There are 14 residues in the CDR3. With 4 bases clipped from V and 4 bases from J, the junction kept 3 bases outside the gene matches. Germline CDR1 and CDR2: SEHNR and FQNEAQ (reference sequence). In DNA form, the CDR3 reads TGTGCCAGCAGCTCGGGGACAGGGGCCTATGGCTACACCTTC. Translated: CASSSGTGAYGYTF.

The CDR3 DNA reads as TGTGCCAGTAGTATCATGGACAGATACTATGGCTACACCTTC. This gives the protein CASSIMDRYYGYTF. The chain recombines TRBV19 with TRBJ1-2; possible D gene TRBD1, 6 bases. CDR3 length equals 14 residues. V lost 3 bases and J 3 bases, leaving 11 bases between the germline ends. Per the germline V gene, CDR1 is LNHDA and CDR2 is SQIVND (reference sequence). Full variable domain (remainder filled in from reference TRBV19 and TRBJ1-2): DGGITQSPKYLFRKEGQNVTLSCEQNLNHDAMYWYRQDPGQGLRLIYYSQIVNDFQKGDIAEGYSVSREKKESFPLTVTSAQKNPTAFYLCASSIMDRYYGYTFGSGTRLTVV.

The V call is TRBV5-1, the J call TRBJ2-5; a possible D gene is TRBD2 (5 bases). V was cut by 4 bases and J by 0 bases, with 10 bases left in between. CDR1 and CDR2 (germline): SGHRS, YFSETQ. The CDR3 sequence is 14 residues long. The CDR3 DNA reads TGCGCCAGCAGCCCATCCGGGGACCAAGAGACCCAGTACTTC. Protein: CASSPSGDQETQYF.

The chain uses TRBV5-1 and TRBJ1-1; 11 bases align to TRBD1. V dropped 1 base and J dropped 4; count of bases not matched to a gene: 9. Germline V CDR1 and CDR2: SGHRS, YFSETQ. The CDR3 runs to 17 residues. CDR3 DNA: TGCGCCAGCAGCTTGTGGCATGGGGGGACAGGGGGCACTGAAGCTTTCTTT. Residues: CASSLWHGGTGGTEAFF.

The chain has TRBV30 and TRBJ1-1; the match to TRBD1 covers 8 bases. Germline values: CDR1 GTSNPN, CDR2 SVGIG (reference sequence). The CDR3 extends over 14 amino acids. The J segment lost 1 base and the V segment lost 0 bases, leaving 1 base of the junction unmatched. CDR3 sequence: CAWSVGQGNTEAFF. Here the CDR3 DNA reads TGTGCCTGGAGTGTCGGACAGGGGAACACTGAAGCTTTCTTT. The variable domain in full, completed from reference TRBV30 and TRBJ1-1, reads SQTIHQWPATLVQPVGSPLSLECTVEGTSNPNLYWYRQAAGRGLQLLFYSVGIGQISSEVPQNLSASRPQDRQFILSSKKLLLSDSGFYLCAWSVGQGNTEAFFGQGTRLTVV.

The V call is TRBV7-2, the J call TRBJ2-2, with D possibly matching TRBD1 (6 bases). The CDR3 runs to 15 residues. Germline CDR1 reads SGHTA; CDR2 reads FQGNSA. Trimming took 0 bases from V and 4 from J, leaving 9 bases between them. This chain's CDR3 is CASSLAARGTGELFF. DNA for the CDR3: TGTGCCAGCAGCTTAGCGGCCAGGGGCACCGGGGAGCTGTTTTTT.